This is a list of T cell receptor beta chains from one sample in a study of shared clonotypes between healthy human individuals. Libraries were prepared by immunoSEQ multiplex PCR; TCRdb keeps only in-frame clonotypes and omits some of them. The sample has a few million clones; 92% are singletons. The sample taken for sequencing was naive CD4+ T cells from PBMCs. Receptors were obtained from a man aged 18 to 30 in good health. Some clones in this sample may be carry-over from other donors' samples. Each CDR3 is given with its conserved first and last residue. A D gene is named only where the DNA matches it firmly. Clone size, where shown, is once, few, many, or a class for clones that have expanded.

CASSQNREGTQYF TGTGCCAGCAGTCAAAACAGGGAAGGGACCCAGTACTTC TRBV7-3 . . TRBJ2-5
CASSLDAPGNTQYF TGCGCCAGCAGCTTGGACGCCCCGGGGAATACGCAGTATTTT TRBV5-1 . . TRBJ2-3
CASSGSGAGEKLFF TGCGCCAGCAGCGGATCAGGGGCAGGGGAAAAACTGTTTTTT TRBV4-1 . . TRBJ1-4
CASSQNRSSSSQAQYF TGCGCCAGCAGTCAAAATAGGTCTAGCTCGTCACAAGCGCAGTATTTT TRBV23-1 . . TRBJ2-3
CASRTRLAASYNEQFF TGTGCCAGCAGAACTAGACTAGCGGCATCCTACAATGAGCAGTTCTTC TRBV28 TRBD2 . TRBJ2-1
CASSQLARGGEEGYTF TGTGCCAGCAGCCAGTTGGCGAGGGGGGGCGAGGAGGGCTACACCTTC TRBV4-2 . . TRBJ1-2
CASSLARRSNTEAFF TGTGCCAGCAGCTTAGCGCGGCGTTCCAACACTGAAGCTTTCTTT TRBV7-2 . . TRBJ1-1
CASSYGLAGVLNEQFF TGTGCCAGCAGTTACGGACTAGCGGGAGTTCTGAATGAGCAGTTCTTC TRBV6-5 TRBD2 . TRBJ2-1
CASSVVPGQNTEAFF TGTGCCAGCAGCGTAGTCCCCGGGCAGAACACTGAAGCTTTCTTT TRBV9 . once TRBJ1-1
CASSTGEVVSYEQYF TGTGCCAGCAGTACAGGGGAGGTAGTGTCCTACGAGCAGTACTTC TRBV28 . . TRBJ2-7
CASSPGAGGNTIYF TGCGCCAGCAGCCCCGGGGCTGGTGGAAACACCATATATTTT TRBV5-1 . . TRBJ1-3
CASSLAAAGSNNEQFF TGTGCCAGCAGCTTAGCAGCAGCGGGTTCCAACAATGAGCAGTTCTTC TRBV7-6 . . TRBJ2-1
CASSLTPRGDYGYTF TGTGCCAGCAGCTTAACGCCAAGGGGTGACTATGGCTACACCTTC TRBV7-3 . . TRBJ1-2
CASSMGGPGTVGAQHF TGTGCCAGTAGTATGGGGGGTCCCGGGACAGTCGGGGCTCAGCATTTT TRBV19 TRBD1 . TRBJ1-5
CASSLAGTGYYEQYF TGTGCCAGCAGCCTAGCTGGGACCGGATATTACGAGCAGTACTTC TRBV7-2 . . TRBJ2-7
CASSPNRDSRAEAFF TGTGCCAGCTCACCAAACCGGGACAGCCGCGCTGAAGCTTTCTTT TRBV18 TRBD1 . TRBJ1-1
CASSAISGTGADQYF TGTGCCAGCAGCGCCATTTCCGGGACAGGGGCGGACCAGTACTTC TRBV9 TRBD1 . TRBJ2-5
CASMSQGLAEAFF TGTGCCAGCATGTCCCAGGGGCTCGCTGAAGCTTTCTTT TRBV2 . . TRBJ1-1
CSVEEAGLPYEQYF TGCAGCGTTGAAGAGGCAGGGCTTCCCTACGAGCAGTACTTC TRBV29-1 . . TRBJ2-7
CASSLEPNQPLYEQYF TGTGCCAGCAGCTTGGAACCTAACCAGCCCCTTTACGAGCAGTACTTC TRBV5-5 . . TRBJ2-7
CASSSSTSGPYNEQFF TGTGCCAGCAGCTCCTCGACTAGCGGTCCCTACAATGAGCAGTTCTTC TRBV5-4 TRBD2 . TRBJ2-1
CSGRASGNTIYF TGCAGCGGAAGGGCCTCTGGAAACACCATATATTTT TRBV29-1 . few TRBJ1-3
CASSLGLATYEQYF TGCGCCAGCAGCTTGGGTTTGGCCACCTACGAGCAGTACTTC TRBV5-1 . . TRBJ2-7
CASSHVGGTTNTGELFF TGTGCCAGCAGCCATGTCGGCGGGACGACGAACACCGGGGAGCTGTTTTTT TRBV7-3 . . TRBJ2-2
CSGAFPSPTEAFF TGCAGCGGGGCCTTTCCTAGTCCAACTGAAGCTTTCTTT TRBV29-1 . . TRBJ1-1
CASSPQGGDTEAFF TGTGCCAGCAGCCCCCAGGGAGGTGACACTGAAGCTTTCTTT TRBV7-9 . few TRBJ1-1
CASSPNPPNTEAFF TGTGCCAGCAGCCCCAACCCCCCGAACACTGAAGCTTTCTTT TRBV7-9 . . TRBJ1-1
CASSHGAGVDYGYTF TGTGCCAGCAGCCACGGTGCGGGAGTCGACTATGGCTACACCTTC TRBV5-4 . . TRBJ1-2
CASTYRVSEAFF TGTGCCAGCACATACAGGGTGTCTGAAGCTTTCTTT TRBV28 . few TRBJ1-1
CASSEFRPGQSYEQYF TGTGCCAGCAGTGAGTTTAGACCCGGCCAATCCTACGAGCAGTACTTC TRBV2 . . TRBJ2-7
CASSLTSGLSTGELFF TGTGCCAGCAGCTTGACTAGCGGCCTGAGCACCGGGGAGCTGTTTTTT TRBV7-2 TRBD2 once TRBJ2-2
CASGQGANEAFF TGTGCCAGTGGACAGGGGGCGAATGAAGCTTTCTTT TRBV10-3 TRBD1 . TRBJ1-1
CTSSRPGTSGIGQYF TGCACCAGCAGCCGCCCCGGGACTAGCGGGATCGGGCAGTACTTC TRBV1 . . TRBJ2-7
CASSGGQGGYEQYF TGTGCCAGCAGTGGGGGACAGGGGGGCTACGAGCAGTACTTC TRBV6-1 TRBD1 . TRBJ2-7
CASSVVQNTGELFF TGTGCCAGCAGCGTAGTACAGAACACCGGGGAGCTGTTTTTT TRBV9 . . TRBJ2-2
CASSLKAGWNPNYGYTF TGTGCCAGCAGCTTAAAGGCGGGATGGAATCCTAACTATGGCTACACCTTC TRBV11-2 . . TRBJ1-2
CASSSYDTQYF TGTGCCAGCAGCTCCTACGATACGCAGTATTTT TRBV7-9 . . TRBJ2-3
CASSEVGGTQHF TGTGCCAGCAGCGAAGTTGGGGGAACCCAGCATTTT TRBV25-1 . few TRBJ1-5
CASSLGAGANEQFF TGCGCCAGCAGCTTGGGGGCAGGGGCTAATGAGCAGTTCTTC TRBV5-1 . . TRBJ2-1
CASSPPGDEQYF TGTGCCAGTAGTCCCCCGGGGGACGAGCAGTACTTC TRBV19 . . TRBJ2-7
CASSPGGSYNEQFF TGTGCCAGCAGCCCGGGGGGGTCCTACAATGAGCAGTTCTTC TRBV7-3 TRBD2 . TRBJ2-1
CASSKNRGTGELFF TGTGCCAGCAGCAAAAACAGGGGCACCGGGGAGCTGTTTTTT TRBV7-3 TRBD1 . TRBJ2-2
CASSFPAAGRETQYF TGCGCCAGCAGCTTTCCAGCGGCAGGGCGGGAGACCCAGTACTTC TRBV5-1 . . TRBJ2-5
CATTSFSQETQYF TGTGCCACCACCTCGTTCTCCCAAGAGACCCAGTACTTC TRBV28 . . TRBJ2-5
CASSSDRAGNTIYF TGTGCCAGCAGCTCTGACAGGGCTGGAAACACCATATATTTT TRBV5-4 TRBD1 few TRBJ1-3
CASSFTGTGGAGELFF TGTGCCAGCAGTTTTACCGGGACAGGGGGGGCCGGGGAGCTGTTTTTT TRBV27 TRBD1 . TRBJ2-2
CASSLAPSSDEQFF TGCGCCAGCAGCTTGGCGCCATCGAGCGATGAGCAGTTCTTC TRBV5-1 . . TRBJ2-1
CASSRQGSSYGYTF TGTGCCAGTAGCCGACAGGGGAGTAGCTATGGCTACACCTTC TRBV19 TRBD1 . TRBJ1-2
CASSLKAGSYEQYF TGTGCCAGCAGCTTGAAGGCCGGATCCTACGAGCAGTACTTC TRBV5-4 . . TRBJ2-7
CASSIQNSNQPQHF TGTGCCAGTAGTATCCAGAATAGCAATCAGCCCCAGCATTTT TRBV19 . . TRBJ1-5